A selection of T cell receptor beta chains follows, all from one sample in a study of blood T cell repertoires in COVID-19. Sequencing used immunoSEQ multiplex PCR; TCRdb keeps in-frame clones, though not all of them. The table shows around 40,000 clones, with around 80% occurring only once. The sequenced material came from peripheral blood. The receptor set was obtained from a man older than 75 with active or convalescent COVID-19. The CDR3 runs from the conserved cysteine through the conserved F or W. D genes are given only for firm matches. The size of a clone is reported for some rows only, either as once, few or many, or as a class for expanded clones.

TRBV5-5	TRBD2	.	TRBJ2-1	TGTGCCAGCAGCTTGGACCGGCGGGGGGGCTCCTACAATGAGCAGTTCTTC	CASSLDRRGGSYNEQFF
TRBV28	TRBD1	.	TRBJ1-1	TGTGCCAGCAGTTCCGGGACAGGATACACTGAAGCTTTCTTT	CASSSGTGYTEAFF
TRBV30	TRBD1	.	TRBJ1-2	TGTGCCTGGAGTTCGGGACAGGCCTACCCGGGTGGCTACACCTTC	CAWSSGQAYPGGYTF
TRBV6-7	.	.	TRBJ1-3	TGTGCCAGCTTAACTGGAAACACCATATATTTT	CASLTGNTIYF
TRBV27	.	.	TRBJ1-1	TGTGCCAGCAGTTCCACAGGGATCTTGAATACGGCTTTCTTT	CASSSTGILNTAFF
TRBV11-3	.	.	TRBJ1-1	TGTGCCAGCAGCTTAGGGGGAGACACTGAAGCTTTCTTT	CASSLGGDTEAFF
TRBV23-1	.	.	TRBJ2-7	TGCGCCAGCAGTCAATTCCCCGGGAAGGAGATCTACGAGCAGTACTTC	CASSQFPGKEIYEQYF
TRBV7-9	TRBD1	.	TRBJ2-7	TGTGCCAGCAGCTCCGGGACAGTCGCCGAGCAGTACTTC	CASSSGTVAEQYF
TRBV6-1	.	.	TRBJ2-7	TGTGCCAGCAGTGAAGCGGGGGGTTGGTCCTCCTACGAGCAGTACTTC	CASSEAGGWSSYEQYF
TRBV4-1	.	few	TRBJ1-6	TGCGCCAGCAGCCAGGAACAGGGTTTGGGCTCACCCCTCCACTTT	CASSQEQGLGSPLHF
TRBV24-1	.	.	TRBJ2-2	TGTGCCACCAGTGTAGTCACCGGGGAGCTGTTTTTT	CATSVVTGELFF
TRBV15	TRBD2	.	TRBJ2-7	TGTGCCACCAGCAGAGATGCTAGCGGGATGGTATACGAGCAGTACTTC	CATSRDASGMVYEQYF
TRBV7-9	.	.	TRBJ1-3	TGTGCCAGCAGCCTACAGAGCTCTGGAAACACCATATATTTT	CASSLQSSGNTIYF
TRBV4-2	TRBD2	.	TRBJ2-7	TGTGCCAGCAGCCACCCGGGACTAGCGGGGCACAATCACGAGCAGTACTTC	CASSHPGLAGHNHEQYF
TRBV6-5	TRBD1	.	TRBJ1-5	TGTGCCAGCAGACAACAGGGGGTAAATCAGCCCCAGCATTTT	CASRQQGVNQPQHF
TRBV6-6	TRBD2	.	TRBJ2-3	TGTGCCAGCAGTTACTTGCGGGGGGCCACAGATACGCAGTATTTT	CASSYLRGATDTQYF
TRBV7-6	TRBD2	once	TRBJ2-1	TGTGCCAGCAGCTTACCGGCTAGCGGGGACAATGAGCAGTTCTTC	CASSLPASGDNEQFF
TRBV24-1	TRBD1	.	TRBJ2-5	TGTGCCACCAGTGATCGGGACAGGGGTCCTCAAGAGACCCAGTACTTC	CATSDRDRGPQETQYF
TRBV7-9	TRBD1	.	TRBJ2-7	TGTGCCAGCAGGAAGGACAGGCTATCCTACGAGCAGTACTTC	CASRKDRLSYEQYF
TRBV10-3	.	.	TRBJ2-7	TGTGCCGCGGGGGAGCAGTACTTC	CAAGEQYF
TRBV5-1	.	.	TRBJ1-6	TGCGCCAGCAGCGGGGGGAACTTCGGGCCCCTCCACTTT	CASSGGNFGPLHF
TRBV6-1	TRBD1	.	TRBJ1-5	TGTGCCAGCAGTGAAAAACGGACAGGGGGCGCGGGACAGCCCCAGCATTTT	CASSEKRTGGAGQPQHF
TRBV7-6	.	.	TRBJ1-3	TGTGCCAGCAGCCTCACAGGGAATGGAAACACCATATATTTT	CASSLTGNGNTIYF
TRBV25-1	.	.	TRBJ1-2	TGTGCCAGCAGTCCCCGGCAGGGCCACTATGGCTACACCTTC	CASSPRQGHYGYTF
TRBV5-5	TRBD1	.	TRBJ2-5	TGTGCCAGCAGCCCGCAGGGGGCAGAGACCCAGTACTTC	CASSPQGAETQYF
TRBV29-1	TRBD1	.	TRBJ1-1	TGCAGCGTTTGGACAGGCAACACTGAAGCTTTCTTT	CSVWTGNTEAFF
TRBV5-6	TRBD1	.	TRBJ2-7	TGTGCCAGCAGCTACAGGGGGCTCGAGCAGTACTTC	CASSYRGLEQYF
TRBV7-9	.	few	TRBJ1-1	TGTGCCAGCAGCCCCGCGGGGGGGAAAGGAAACACTGAAGCTTTCTTT	CASSPAGGKGNTEAFF
TRBV6-5	TRBD1	.	TRBJ1-5	TGTGCCAGCAGCTCCGGGACAGGGTTTTATCAGCCCCAGCATTTT	CASSSGTGFYQPQHF
TRBV5-5	.	.	TRBJ2-7	TGTGCCAGCTTCCCAGGGCGGAATCCCTCTGAGCAGTACTTC	CASFPGRNPSEQYF
TRBV9	TRBD2	few	TRBJ2-1	TGTGCCAGCAGCGTAGTAGCGGGACTAAACAATGAGCAGTTCTTC	CASSVVAGLNNEQFF
TRBV9	TRBD1	.	TRBJ1-2	TGTGCCAGCAGCGTAGTGTCAGGGGGCAACTATGGCTACACCTTC	CASSVVSGGNYGYTF
TRBV6-5	TRBD2	.	TRBJ2-1	TGTGCCAGCAGTTACTTTGGGACTAGCGGGGGCACTGAGCAGTTCTTC	CASSYFGTSGGTEQFF
TRBV4-3	.	.	TRBJ2-7	TGCGCCAGCAGCCAAGATGGGGGGAGCTCCTACGAGCAGTACTTC	CASSQDGGSSYEQYF
TRBV19	.	.	TRBJ2-1	TGTGCCAGTAGTATAGTGGGAGTCGGCTCCTACAATGAGCAGTTCTTC	CASSIVGVGSYNEQFF
TRBV28	TRBD1	.	TRBJ1-1	TGTGCCGGGGGACAGCTGAACACTGAAGCTTTCTTT	CAGGQLNTEAFF
TRBV2	TRBD1	.	TRBJ1-2	TGTGCCAGCAGTGAGCAGGGGGATGGCTACACCTTC	CASSEQGDGYTF
TRBV4-2	.	.	TRBJ1-3	TGTGCCAGCAGCCAAGACAGGAACTCTGGAAACACCATATATTTT	CASSQDRNSGNTIYF
TRBV7-9	TRBD2	.	TRBJ2-2	TGTGCCAGCAGCCCAAGACCGGGACTAGCGACAACCGGGGAGCTGTTTTTT	CASSPRPGLATTGELFF
TRBV11-2	TRBD2	.	TRBJ2-4	TGTGCCAGCAGCTTTAGCGCAGCGGGAGGGCCTGAAAACATTCAGTACTTC	CASSFSAAGGPENIQYF
TRBV4-1	.	few	TRBJ2-7	TGCGCCAGCAGCCAAAGACACTCGGACGAGCAGTACTTC	CASSQRHSDEQYF